This TCR beta chain was identified during a study of blood T cell repertoires in COVID-19. Original processing notes: Estimation of nucleated cell counts relied on the amplification of reference gene primers. The method was immunoSEQ multiplex PCR; TCRdb's version includes in-frame clones alone and lacks a portion of them. The D gene and trimming were derived from the DNA, and the V and J assignments and clone size from that table. Among 120,000 or so clones listed, around two thirds were seen once. V shed 1 base and J shed 5 bases, with 15 bases lying between them. The CDR3 length is 17 residues. From germline, CDR1 is LNHNV and CDR2 YYDKDF (reference sequence).

The chain couples TRBV15 to TRBJ1-6; unclear D gene. The sequenced sample consisted of peripheral blood. The source of this sequence is a woman aged 70 to 79 with acute or convalescent COVID-19. CDR3 protein: CATSRAAGLTNNSPLHF. The CDR3 DNA follows: TGTGCCACCAGCAGAGCTGCAGGATTGACGAATAATTCACCCCTCCACTTT.